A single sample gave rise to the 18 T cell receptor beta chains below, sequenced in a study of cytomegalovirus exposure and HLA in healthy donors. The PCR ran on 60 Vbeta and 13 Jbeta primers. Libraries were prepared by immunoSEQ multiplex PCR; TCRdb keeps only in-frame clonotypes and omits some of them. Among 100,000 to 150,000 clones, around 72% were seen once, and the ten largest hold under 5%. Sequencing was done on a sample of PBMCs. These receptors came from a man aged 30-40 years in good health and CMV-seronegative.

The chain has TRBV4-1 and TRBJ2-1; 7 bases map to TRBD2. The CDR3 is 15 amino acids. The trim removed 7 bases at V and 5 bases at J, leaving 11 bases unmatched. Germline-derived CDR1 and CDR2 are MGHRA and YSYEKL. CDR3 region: CASTPRDYPNNEQFF. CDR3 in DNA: TGCGCCAGCACCCCCCGGGACTACCCTAACAATGAGCAGTTCTTC.

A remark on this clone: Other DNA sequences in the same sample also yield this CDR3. The CDR3 DNA follows: TGCGCCAGCAGTTCGGGACAGCCGAACACTGAAGCTTTCTTT. This translates into CASSSGQPNTEAFF. The genes are TRBV5-1 and TRBJ1-1; 7 bases line up with TRBD1. Losses at the gene ends were 5 bases for V and 1 base for J; bases not matched to a gene: 5. The CDR3 contains 14 residues. Germline V lookup: CDR1 SGHRS, CDR2 YFSETQ.

The CDR3 coding sequence is TGTGCCAGCAGCCAGGGCGGGGGCACTGAAGCTTTCTTT. This sequence encodes CASSQGGGTEAFF. The chain combines TRBV28 with TRBJ1-1, with D possibly being TRBD1 (5 bases). Trimming removed 6 bases from V and 4 bases from J, with 12 bases in between. Germline assignment: CDR1 MDHEN and CDR2 SYDVKM. CDR3 length equals 13 residues. Using reference TRBV28 and TRBJ1-1 for the parts outside the CDR3, the full variable domain is DVKVTQSSRYLVKRTGEKVFLECVQDMDHENMFWYRQDPGLGLRLIYFSYDVKMKEKGDIPEGYSVSREKKERFSLILESASTNQTSMYLCASSQGGGTEAFFGQGTRLTVV.

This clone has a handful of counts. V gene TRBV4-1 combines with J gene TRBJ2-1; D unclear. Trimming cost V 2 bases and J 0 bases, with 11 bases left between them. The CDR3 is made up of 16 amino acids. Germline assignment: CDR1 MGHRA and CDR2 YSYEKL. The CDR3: CASSQPRTSSYNEQFF. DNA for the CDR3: TGCGCCAGCAGCCAACCCAGAACAAGCTCCTACAATGAGCAGTTCTTC.

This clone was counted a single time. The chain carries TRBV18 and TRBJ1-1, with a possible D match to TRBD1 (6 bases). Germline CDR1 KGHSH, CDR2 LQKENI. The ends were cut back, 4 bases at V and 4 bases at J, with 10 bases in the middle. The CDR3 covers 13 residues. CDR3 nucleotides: TGTGCCAGCTCACTTCAGGGGACCACTGAAGCTTTCTTT. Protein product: CASSLQGTTEAFF.

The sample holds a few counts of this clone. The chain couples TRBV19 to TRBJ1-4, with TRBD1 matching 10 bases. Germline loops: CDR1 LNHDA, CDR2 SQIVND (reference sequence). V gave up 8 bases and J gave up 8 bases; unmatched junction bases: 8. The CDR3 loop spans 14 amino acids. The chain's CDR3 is CASGRRDRGEKLFF. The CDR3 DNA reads TGTGCCAGTGGACGACGGGACAGGGGCGAAAAACTGTTTTTT.

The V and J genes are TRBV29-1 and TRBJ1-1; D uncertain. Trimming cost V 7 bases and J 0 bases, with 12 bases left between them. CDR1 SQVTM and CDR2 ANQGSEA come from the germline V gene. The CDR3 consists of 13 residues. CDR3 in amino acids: CSAGGLVNTEAFF. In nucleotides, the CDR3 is TGCAGCGCTGGCGGGCTAGTGAACACTGAAGCTTTCTTT.

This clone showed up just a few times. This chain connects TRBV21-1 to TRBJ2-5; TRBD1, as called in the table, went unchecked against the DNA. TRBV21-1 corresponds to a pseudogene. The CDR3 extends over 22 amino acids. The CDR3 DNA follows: TGTGCCAGCAGCATCCCCGCCCCCGCGACCGACAGGGGGCGGGGAGTCGAAGAGACCCAGTACTTC. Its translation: CASSIPAPATDRGRGVEETQYF.

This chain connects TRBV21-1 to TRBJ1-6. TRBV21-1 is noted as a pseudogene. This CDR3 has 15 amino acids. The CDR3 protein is CASSKERGGNSPLHF. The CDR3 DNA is TGTGCCAGCAGCAAAGAACGGGGGGGCAATTCACCCCTCCACTTT.

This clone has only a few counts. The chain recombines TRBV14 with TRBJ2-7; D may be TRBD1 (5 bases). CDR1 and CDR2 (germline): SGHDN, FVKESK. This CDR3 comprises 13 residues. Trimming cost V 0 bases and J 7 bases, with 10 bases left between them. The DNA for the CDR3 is TGTGCCAGCAGCCAAGACAGGGTCCGGGAGCAGTACTTC. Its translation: CASSQDRVREQYF.

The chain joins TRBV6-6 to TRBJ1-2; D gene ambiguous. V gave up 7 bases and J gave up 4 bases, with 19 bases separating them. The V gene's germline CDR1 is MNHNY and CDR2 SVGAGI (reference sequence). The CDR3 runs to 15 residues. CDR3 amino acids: CASTSWPLESYGYTF. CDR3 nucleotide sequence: TGTGCCAGCACCTCATGGCCCCTAGAATCCTATGGCTACACCTTC.

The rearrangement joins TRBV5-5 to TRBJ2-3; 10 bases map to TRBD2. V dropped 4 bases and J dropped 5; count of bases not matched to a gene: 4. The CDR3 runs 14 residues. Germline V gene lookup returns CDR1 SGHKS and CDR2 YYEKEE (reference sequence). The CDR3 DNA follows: TGTGCCAGCAGCCCAAGCGGGGGGGTAGATACGCAGTATTTT. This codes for CASSPSGGVDTQYF.

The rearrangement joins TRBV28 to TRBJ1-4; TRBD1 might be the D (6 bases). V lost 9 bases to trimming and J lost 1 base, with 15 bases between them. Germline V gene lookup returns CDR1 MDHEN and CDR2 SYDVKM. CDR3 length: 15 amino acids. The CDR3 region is CASWGRGKTNEKLFF. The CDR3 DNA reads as TGTGCCAGTTGGGGCAGGGGTAAAACTAATGAAAAACTGTTTTTT. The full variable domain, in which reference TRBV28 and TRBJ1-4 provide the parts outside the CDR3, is DVKVTQSSRYLVKRTGEKVFLECVQDMDHENMFWYRQDPGLGLRLIYFSYDVKMKEKGDIPEGYSVSREKKERFSLILESASTNQTSMYLCASWGRGKTNEKLFFGSGTQLSVL.

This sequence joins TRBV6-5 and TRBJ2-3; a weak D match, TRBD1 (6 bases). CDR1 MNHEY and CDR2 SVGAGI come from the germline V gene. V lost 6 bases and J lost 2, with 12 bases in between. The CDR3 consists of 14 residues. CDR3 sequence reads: CASRKYRDTDTQYF. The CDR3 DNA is TGTGCCAGCAGGAAATACAGGGACACAGATACGCAGTATTTT.

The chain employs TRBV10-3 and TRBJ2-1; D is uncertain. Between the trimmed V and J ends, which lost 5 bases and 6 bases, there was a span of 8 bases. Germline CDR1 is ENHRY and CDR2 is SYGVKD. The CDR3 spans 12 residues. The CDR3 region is CAISLTGNEQFF. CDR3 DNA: TGTGCCATCAGTCTAACCGGCAATGAGCAGTTCTTC.

Here the CDR3 reads CASSPGQTYQPQHF. The DNA for the CDR3 is TGTGCCAGCAGTCCTGGACAGACCTATCAGCCCCAGCATTTT. The chain recombines TRBV28 with TRBJ1-5; perhaps TRBD1 as D (6 bases). This CDR3 has 14 amino acids. Germline V lookup: CDR1 MDHEN, CDR2 SYDVKM. V lost 5 bases to trimming and J lost 5 bases, with 13 bases between them.

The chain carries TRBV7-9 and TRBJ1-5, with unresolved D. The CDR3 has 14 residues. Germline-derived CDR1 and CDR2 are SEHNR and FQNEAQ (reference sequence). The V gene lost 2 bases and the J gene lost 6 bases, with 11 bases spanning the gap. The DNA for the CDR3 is TGTGCCAGCAGCTTAAACCACGGAGTTCAGCCCCAGCATTTT. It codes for CASSLNHGVQPQHF.

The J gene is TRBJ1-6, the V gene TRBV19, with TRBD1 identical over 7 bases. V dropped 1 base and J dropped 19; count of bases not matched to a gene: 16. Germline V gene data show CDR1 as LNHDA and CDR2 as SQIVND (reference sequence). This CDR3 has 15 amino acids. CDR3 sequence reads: CASSIGPGTDITPHF. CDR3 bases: TGTGCCAGTAGTATAGGCCCCGGGACAGACATTACTCCGCACTTT.